Each of the 25 T cell receptor beta chains below was sequenced from the same sample in a study of spatial heterogeneity in lung cancer (dated by TCRdb to the late 2010s). General study outcomes and caveats: A correlation was observed between the number of expanded intratumoral alpha and beta TCRs and the tumor nonsynonymous mutation count.

Libraries were built with 5' RACE. The sample was run on a NextSeq 500. Using fastp trimming at Q25 and MiXCR clonotype assembly, TCRdb reanalyzed the public sequencing data and kept in-frame beta chains. Each record represents a unique CDR3 protein, reported with the most common genes and DNA among its rows. The sample table contains 2,500 to 3,500 distinct CDR3 sequences; only one count was recorded for approximately 17% of them. The ten largest account for 12% to 15% of the sample. The antigens of these receptors remain unknown. This specimen's time point label, interpreted: sample taken at primary tumor resection. The sample in question was lung tumor tissue, obtained at surgery. The origin of the receptors is a male donor with early-stage non-small cell lung cancer.

This clonotype was counted only a few times. A library made for alpha chains picked up this beta chain off target, so its size means little. The V gene is TRBV4-1, the J gene TRBJ2-7, with 13 bases aligning to TRBD2. The germline V gene encodes CDR1 MGHRA and CDR2 YSYEKL. The CDR3 contains 16 residues. Losses at the gene ends were 0 bases for V and 2 bases for J; bases not matched to a gene: 1. The CDR3 protein is CASSQETSGGTYEQYF. CDR3 bases: TGCGCCAGCAGCCAAGAGACTAGCGGGGGGACCTACGAGCAGTACTTC.

This clonotype has at least ten counts. The size of this beta chain means little, since it is a stray read in a library made for alpha chains. The gene calls are TRBV20-1 and TRBJ2-5, with 8 bases aligning to TRBD2. The germline gives CDR1 DFQATT, CDR2 SNEGSKA (reference sequence). The CDR3 has 14 residues. V lost 2 bases, J lost 3 bases, and 5 bases stayed unmatched. CDR3 nucleotide sequence: TGCAGTGCTAGAAGCGGGGGTGATAAAGAGACCCAGTACTTC. Translating it yields CSARSGGDKETQYF.

Comments on this clonotype: Since it is a stray read in a library aimed at alpha chains, this beta chain has a size that is not meaningful. CDR3 sequence reads: CASSPLQGANYNEQFF. In nucleotides, the CDR3 is TGTGCCAGCAGCCCTCTCCAGGGAGCAAATTACAATGAGCAGTTCTTC. The chain couples TRBV7-6 to TRBJ2-1, with D tentatively TRBD1 or TRBD2 (5 bases each). Trimming took 5 bases from V and 4 from J, leaving 18 bases between them. The CDR3 runs 16 residues. CDR1 SGHVS and CDR2 FNYEAQ come from the germline V gene.

This clonotype occurred a few times. Since the library was made to target alpha chains, this beta chain is a stray read and its abundance is not meaningful. The chain links TRBV28 to TRBJ1-4, with D possibly being TRBD1 (5 bases). Germline CDR1 reads MDHEN; CDR2 reads SYDVKM. CDR3 length: 15 residues. Trimming took off 3 bases at V and 0 bases at J, with 8 bases between the two ends. CDR3 amino acids: CASSFRGATNEKLFF. For the CDR3, the DNA is TGTGCCAGCAGTTTTCGGGGGGCAACTAATGAAAAACTGTTTTTT.

This clonotype showed up just a few times. Found in a library prepared for alpha chains, this beta chain is an off-target read, and its abundance has little meaning. The chain couples TRBV11-3 to TRBJ2-2; D gene uncertain. Germline V gene lookup returns CDR1 SGHNT and CDR2 YENEEA. CDR3 length: 15 residues. Trimming stripped 0 bases from V and 5 bases from J, with 10 bases between. For the CDR3, the DNA is TGTGCCAGCAGCTTAGATGGGTCTAGTACCGGGGAGCTGTTTTTT. Its protein product is CASSLDGSSTGELFF.

In this sample, this clonotype is medium-sized. As an off-target read in a library built for alpha chains, this beta chain has a frequency of little significance. CDR3 nucleotide sequence: TGTGCCAGCAGTTTAGGGTCTAGCGGGAGACTCGAGCAGTACTTC. It is translated as CASSLGSSGRLEQYF. The chain employs TRBV27 and TRBJ2-7, with 10 bases fitting TRBD2. Trimming cost V 2 bases and J 6 bases; bases outside gene matches: 7. The CDR3 length is 15 residues. Looked up from germline, CDR1 is MNHEY and CDR2 is SMNVEV (reference sequence).

This clonotype was seen a handful of times. This beta chain was picked up by a library intended for alpha chains and is off target, so its count carries little meaning. The gene calls are TRBV9 and TRBJ2-2; TRBD2 agrees at 10 bases. V trimming: 3 bases; J trimming: 7 bases; junction bases outside the gene matches: 3. Looked up from germline, CDR1 is SGDLS and CDR2 is YYNGEE. This CDR3 region has 14 residues. The CDR3 DNA follows: TGTGCCAGCAGCGGGACTAGCGGAGGCGGGGAGCTGTTTTTT. Translating gives CASSGTSGGGELFF.

By sample share, this clonotype is large (0.1 to 1%). This beta chain is an off-target read within a library intended for alpha chains, so its frequency means little. This chain uses TRBV27 with TRBJ2-7; 10 bases agree with TRBD2. Trimming took 6 bases from V and 3 from J; bases not matched to a gene: 14. This CDR3 is 17 amino acids long. Germline CDR1 is MNHEY and CDR2 is SMNVEV (reference sequence). The DNA for the CDR3 is TGTGCCAGCAGCCCACGGAAGATAGCTAGCGGGAGCTACGAGCAGTACTTC. Protein product: CASSPRKIASGSYEQYF.

In regard to this clonotype: With the library built for alpha chains, this beta chain is off target and its frequency is not meaningful. The rearrangement uses TRBV5-1 and TRBJ2-1; D tentatively reads TRBD1 or TRBD2 (5 bases each). The germline V gene encodes CDR1 SGHRS and CDR2 YFSETQ. The CDR3 spans 13 residues. The V gene lost 2 bases and the J gene lost 10 bases, with 13 bases spanning the gap. The CDR3 sequence is CASSFTGPGEQFF. In nucleotides, the CDR3 is TGCGCCAGCAGCTTTACGGGGCCAGGGGAGCAGTTCTTC.

Judged by abundance, this clonotype is medium-sized. The library was built for alpha chains, so this beta chain is an off-target read and its size means little. The chain has TRBV5-1 and TRBJ2-1; no definite D call. The CDR3 extends over 12 amino acids. Per germline, CDR1 SGHRS and CDR2 YFSETQ. Trimming stripped 3 bases from V and 3 bases from J, with 4 bases between. DNA of the CDR3: TGCGCCAGCAGCTGGGGCTACAATGAGCAGTTCTTC. This translates into CASSWGYNEQFF.

This clonotype turned up a few times. Because this beta chain is a stray read in a library intended to capture alpha chains, its abundance should not be given much weight. The chain uses TRBV4-1 and TRBJ2-6; unclear D gene. Deletions cut 0 bases from V and 0 bases from J, with 3 bases between. Per the germline V gene, CDR1 is MGHRA and CDR2 is YSYEKL. This CDR3 has 15 amino acids. In nucleotides, the CDR3 is TGCGCCAGCAGCCAAGACCCCTCTGGGGCCAACGTCCTGACTTTC. Translation gives CASSQDPSGANVLTF.

This clonotype rates as medium-sized. A library prepared for alpha chains yielded this beta chain as an off-target read; its size is of little meaning. This chain links TRBV29-1 with TRBJ1-4; 9 bases are a match to TRBD1. CDR1 and CDR2 (germline): SQVTM, ANQGSEA. V lost 6 bases, J lost 8 bases, and 7 bases stayed unmatched. The CDR3 loop spans 13 amino acids. CDR3 amino acids: CSVRTGGSEKLFF. The CDR3 nucleotides are TGCAGCGTCCGCACAGGGGGCAGCGAAAAACTGTTTTTT.

In its sample, this clonotype was seen a few times. This beta chain represents an off-target read in a library built for alpha chains; its size is of limited meaning. V gene TRBV6-1 combines with J gene TRBJ2-7; D not resolved. CDR3 length: 10 amino acids. Trimming took off 7 bases at V and 3 bases at J, with 4 bases between the two ends. The germline CDR1 and CDR2 sequences are MNHNS and SASEGT. The CDR3 protein is CASNHYEQYF. CDR3 bases: TGTGCCAGCAACCACTACGAGCAGTACTTC.

This clonotype showed up just a few times. In a library made to pick up alpha chains, this beta chain is a stray read with a size that means little. The rearrangement uses TRBV24-1 and TRBJ2-1; D might be TRBD1 or TRBD2, each matching 6 bases. Trimming shortened V by 8 bases and J by 7 bases, and 14 bases separated the two germline ends. CDR3 length: 13 residues. Germline lookup yields CDR1 KGHDR and CDR2 SFDVKD. CDR3 amino acids: CATTRSGANEQFF. The DNA for the CDR3 is TGTGCCACCACCCGGTCGGGGGCTAATGAGCAGTTCTTC.

As for this clonotype: The library was designed around alpha chains, so this beta chain is a stray read whose abundance carries little weight. The rearrangement uses TRBV6-2 or TRBV6-3 and TRBJ2-5, with TRBD1 as a possible D gene (5 bases). CDR3 size: 13 residues. The ends were cut back, 6 bases at V and 2 bases at J, with 10 bases in the middle. Germline loops: CDR1 MNHEY, CDR2 SVGEGT. Here the CDR3 DNA reads TGTGCCAGCAGCAAGACAGAACAAGAGACCCAGTACTTC. Its protein is CASSKTEQETQYF.

Within the sample, this clonotype is medium-sized. This beta chain is off target for a library built for alpha chains, so its abundance means little. J is TRBJ2-5 and V is TRBV20-1; D is perhaps TRBD2 (6 bases). V was clipped by 6 bases and J by 2 bases, with 19 bases between them. From germline, CDR1 is DFQATT and CDR2 SNEGSKA (reference sequence). This CDR3 is 15 amino acids long. The CDR3 region is CSAGTAGTFQETQYF. The CDR3 DNA reads TGCAGTGCCGGGACGGCCGGGACTTTTCAAGAGACCCAGTACTTC.

This clonotype is classed as medium-sized. This beta chain was picked up by a library intended for alpha chains and is off target, so its count carries little meaning. The V gene is TRBV28, the J gene TRBJ2-7; D is unresolved. The CDR3 sequence is 12 residues long. Germline V lookup: CDR1 MDHEN, CDR2 SYDVKM. Trimming shortened V by 6 bases and J by 4 bases, and 10 bases separated the two germline ends. CDR3 loop: CASSHPQYEQYF. The CDR3, as DNA: TGTGCCAGCAGCCACCCGCAGTACGAGCAGTACTTC.

A word on this clonotype: This beta chain is a stray sequence in a library constructed for alpha chains; its clone size is not meaningful. The CDR3, as DNA: TGCGCCAGCAGCCAAGACGGTCTGGGAGGGGAGCTGTTTTTT. It codes for CASSQDGLGGELFF. The rearrangement uses TRBV4-1 and TRBJ2-2; no clear D gene. This CDR3 region has 14 residues. Germline CDR1 reads MGHRA; CDR2 reads YSYEKL. V lost 0 bases, J lost 8 bases, and 10 bases lay in between.

This clonotype was counted only a few times. This beta chain is off target for a library built for alpha chains, so its abundance means little. V is TRBV7-2 and J is TRBJ2-7; maybe TRBD1 (6 bases). The length of the CDR3 is 14 residues. Trimming cost V 2 bases and J 6 bases, with 14 bases left between them. Per germline, CDR1 SGHTA and CDR2 FQGNSA. CDR3 in DNA: TGTGCCAGCAGCTTATACTACAGGGCCCCCGAGCAGTACTTC. This gives the protein CASSLYYRAPEQYF.

This clonotype has only a few counts. Since the library was made to target alpha chains, this beta chain is a stray read and its abundance is not meaningful. The chain joins TRBV7-8 to TRBJ2-3, with D unclear. V was trimmed by 4 bases and J by 3 bases, leaving 11 bases between them. The CDR3 is 14 amino acids. CDR1 and CDR2 from the germline V gene are SGHVS and FQNEAQ. The CDR3 region is CASSYLRMTDTQYF. The CDR3 nucleotides read TGTGCCAGCAGCTACCTTCGGATGACAGATACGCAGTATTTT.

A few counts support this clonotype. This beta chain came through as a stray read in a library set up for alpha chains, and its size says little. The chain is built from TRBV7-2 and TRBJ2-3; either TRBD1 or TRBD2 may fit D (6 bases each). The CDR3 is made up of 15 amino acids. CDR1 is SGHTA, CDR2 FQGNSA, per germline. The V and J ends lost 4 bases and 4 bases respectively, with 15 bases between them. The CDR3 here is CASSSMGGWADTQYF. DNA for the CDR3: TGTGCCAGCAGCTCAATGGGGGGCTGGGCAGATACGCAGTATTTT.

Concerning this clonotype: Little can be read into the size of this beta chain, an off-target read in a library designed for alpha chains. J is TRBJ2-5 and V is TRBV13, with D possibly TRBD2 on 6 matching bases. The germline CDR1 and CDR2 sequences are PRHDT and FYEKMQ (reference sequence). The CDR3 is 14 residues long. V shed 6 bases and J shed 0 bases, with 11 bases lying between them. CDR3 sequence: CASRERAYQETQYF. The CDR3 nucleotides read TGTGCCAGCAGGGAGCGGGCGTACCAAGAGACCCAGTACTTC.

Within the sample, this clonotype is medium-sized. In a library made to pick up alpha chains, this beta chain is a stray read with a size that means little. The rearrangement joins TRBV4-2 to TRBJ2-7, with D tentatively TRBD1 (6 bases). This CDR3 has 15 residues. Germline V gene lookup returns CDR1 LGHNA and CDR2 YNFKEQ. Trimming left V 0 bases short and J 2 bases short, with 11 bases between. The CDR3 region is CASSQEKTGPYEQYF. The CDR3 nucleotides read TGTGCCAGCAGCCAAGAGAAGACAGGCCCCTACGAGCAGTACTTC.

A remark on this clonotype: This beta chain lies outside the target of a library built for alpha chains; its clone size means little. The V and J genes are TRBV12-3 or TRBV12-4 and TRBJ2-1; D ambiguous. V shed 4 bases and J shed 4 bases, with 2 bases lying between them. This CDR3 region has 11 residues. The CDR3 DNA follows: TGTGCCAGCAGTTATTACAATGAGCAGTTCTTC. Protein product: CASSYYNEQFF.

This clonotype occurred a few times. The library was prepared for alpha chains; this beta chain is a stray read, so its frequency means little. The V gene is TRBV7-3, the J gene TRBJ2-5; D call uncertain. CDR3 length: 12 amino acids. Trimming took off 5 bases at V and 7 bases at J, with 11 bases between the two ends. Germline lookup yields CDR1 SGHTA and CDR2 FQGTGA. CDR3 coding DNA: TGTGCCAGCAGCCCAGTTGGCGGGACCCAGTACTTC. This encodes CASSPVGGTQYF.